Below are 25 T cell receptor beta chains sequenced from a single sample in a study of T cell responses to AZD1222 COVID-19 vaccine. Assay: immunoSEQ multiplex PCR; the TCRdb copy retains only in-frame clones and omits some. The table lists 130,000 to 150,000 clones, 85% to 95% of them singletons. Sequencing was performed on peripheral blood, taken after recovery from COVID-19. The receptors stem from an adult who had recovered from COVID-19.

The rearrangement joins TRBV9 to TRBJ2-7; 9 nucleotides line up with TRBD2. Germline CDR1 reads SGDLS; CDR2 reads YYNGEE. The CDR3 spans 14 residues. V lost 2 bases and J lost 3; bases outside the gene matches: 3. CDR3 bases: TGTGCCAGCAGCGTTAGCGGGAGTAACTACGAGCAGTACTTC. It encodes CASSVSGSNYEQYF.

This chain uses TRBV11-2 with TRBJ1-3, with no clear D. The V gene lost 6 bases and the J gene lost 9 bases, with 15 bases spanning the gap. The germline V gene has CDR1 SGHAT and CDR2 FQNNGV. The CDR3 is 13 residues long. In DNA, the CDR3 is TGTGCCAGCAGTTCACTCAGGTATCCCACCATATATTTT. It yields the protein CASSSLRYPTIYF.

This chain connects TRBV9 to TRBJ1-1, with no clear D. V lost 0 bases and J 1 base, leaving 7 bases between the germline ends. The CDR3 is 14 residues long. CDR1 is SGDLS and CDR2 is YYNGEE in the germline V gene. The CDR3 region is CASSVAQRNTEAFF. The CDR3, as DNA: TGTGCCAGCAGCGTAGCACAGAGGAACACTGAAGCTTTCTTT. Full variable domain (rest looked up from reference TRBV9 and TRBJ1-1): DSGVTQTPKHLITATGQRVTLRCSPRSGDLSVYWYQQSLDQGLQFLIQYYNGEERAKGNILERFSAQQFPDLHSELNLSSLELGDSALYFCASSVAQRNTEAFFGQGTRLTVV.

The chain is built from TRBV29-1 and TRBJ2-2; D is unclear. The CDR3 consists of 13 residues. Germline V gives CDR1 SQVTM, CDR2 ANQGSEA. Trimming left V 5 bases short and J 2 bases short, with 9 bases between. The CDR3 region is CSVKQTNTGELFF. In nucleotides, the CDR3 is TGCAGCGTTAAACAAACCAACACCGGGGAGCTGTTTTTT.

The V gene is TRBV5-6, the J gene TRBJ2-3; no firm D call. The CDR3 has 12 amino acids. The V gene lost 6 bases and the J gene lost 2 bases, with 7 bases spanning the gap. Germline values: CDR1 SGHDT, CDR2 YYEEEE. The CDR3 DNA follows: TGTGCCAGCAACGGTCTCACAGATACGCAGTATTTT. It codes for CASNGLTDTQYF.

CDR3 sequence (DNA): TGTGCCTGGAGTACCGGGGGCCCAGATACGCAGTATTTT. Translating gives CAWSTGGPDTQYF. This chain joins TRBV30 and TRBJ2-3; either TRBD1 or TRBD2 may supply D (6 bases each). The germline CDR1 and CDR2 sequences are GTSNPN and SVGIG (reference sequence). The CDR3 totals 13 residues. With 2 bases removed from V and 4 bases from J, the gap between germline ends came to 10 bases.

The chain has TRBV7-8 and TRBJ2-2, with D perhaps matching TRBD1 (6 bases). V was clipped by 0 bases and J by 4 bases, with 18 bases between them. The CDR3 totals 18 residues. Germline CDR1 SGHVS, CDR2 FQNEAQ. CDR3 in amino acids: CASSLAGGGRRVTGELFF. The CDR3, as DNA: TGTGCCAGCAGCTTAGCGGGTGGGGGCCGCCGCGTCACCGGGGAGCTGTTTTTT.

The chain recombines TRBV5-4 with TRBJ2-1; the match to TRBD1 covers 10 bases. The trim removed 4 bases at V and 2 bases at J, leaving 9 bases unmatched. The germline V gene encodes CDR1 SGHNT and CDR2 YYREEE (reference sequence). The CDR3 covers 17 residues. The CDR3 nucleotides read TGTGCCAGCAGCCAGTGGACAGGGGGACTAGCCTACAATGAGCAGTTCTTC. Amino acids: CASSQWTGGLAYNEQFF.

The chain recombines TRBV4-2 with TRBJ1-2; D not resolved. Germline lookup yields CDR1 LGHNA and CDR2 YNFKEQ. The CDR3 is 12 residues long. V was trimmed by 0 bases and J by 8 bases, leaving 7 bases between them. Here the CDR3 reads CASSQDGVGYTF. In DNA form, the CDR3 reads TGTGCCAGCAGCCAAGATGGGGTAGGCTACACCTTC.

In its sample, this clone was seen once. This chain connects TRBV28 to TRBJ1-4, with 7 bases fitting TRBD1. V gave up 3 bases and J gave up 8 bases; unmatched junction bases: 9. The length of the CDR3 is 15 residues. Germline loops: CDR1 MDHEN, CDR2 SYDVKM. The CDR3 loop reads CASSFSGTEGEKLFF. CDR3 nucleotides: TGTGCCAGCAGTTTTTCCGGGACAGAAGGAGAAAAACTGTTTTTT.

V and J are TRBV11-2 and TRBJ2-2; tentatively, D is TRBD2 (5 bases). The ends were cut back, 6 bases at V and 5 bases at J, with 16 bases in the middle. Per the germline V gene, CDR1 is SGHAT and CDR2 is FQNNGV. This CDR3 is built from 15 residues. In nucleotides, the CDR3 is TGTGCCAGCAGTCGGGGTAATCTATTGACCGGGGAGCTGTTTTTT. Translated: CASSRGNLLTGELFF.

The chain carries TRBV3-1 (or the pseudogene TRBV3-2) and TRBJ2-7, with 7 positions matching TRBD1. The junction had 9 bases not matched to a gene; V was cut back by 2 bases and J by 2 bases. This CDR3 region has 16 residues. Germline CDR1 reads LGHDT; CDR2 reads YNNKEL (reference sequence). Here the CDR3 DNA reads TGTGCCAGCAGCCAAACCGGGACAGAATCAACCTACGAGCAGTACTTC. This sequence encodes CASSQTGTESTYEQYF.

The rearrangement uses TRBV3-1 (or the pseudogene TRBV3-2) and TRBJ1-1, with TRBD1 as a possible D gene (5 bases). Per germline, CDR1 LGHDT and CDR2 YNNKEL (reference sequence). Between the trimmed V and J ends, which lost 3 bases and 6 bases, there was a span of 14 bases. This CDR3 is 14 amino acids long. The CDR3 DNA reads TGTGCCAGCAGCCACCTAATAGGCAGGGCTGAAGCTTTCTTT. Amino acids: CASSHLIGRAEAFF.

The rearrangement joins TRBV28 to TRBJ1-5, with no clear D. The CDR3 covers 12 residues. Germline loops: CDR1 MDHEN, CDR2 SYDVKM. The V end was cut by 3 bases, the J end by 6 bases, with 6 bases between. In nucleotides, the CDR3 is TGTGCCAGCAGTTTTTGGGCTCAGCCCCAGCATTTT. This translates into CASSFWAQPQHF.

The chain employs TRBV10-1 and TRBJ1-4, with 12 bases that match TRBD1. The trim removed 8 bases at V and 3 bases at J, leaving 10 bases unmatched. The germline V gene has CDR1 WNHNN and CDR2 SYGVQD (reference sequence). CDR3 length: 17 amino acids. The CDR3 sequence is CASRRDRGPAANEKLFF. DNA for the CDR3: TGCGCCAGCCGACGGGACAGGGGGCCCGCGGCTAATGAAAAACTGTTTTTT.

The sample holds one count of this clone. Written as DNA, the CDR3 is TGTGCCAGCAGCACAGCGACAGGGCTACGTTACACTGAAGCTTTCTTT. Translation gives CASSTATGLRYTEAFF. The rearrangement links TRBV28 to TRBJ1-1; 7 bases fit TRBD1. Germline CDR1 reads MDHEN; CDR2 reads SYDVKM. The CDR3 totals 16 residues. The ends lost 6 bases at V and 3 bases at J; junction bases unmatched: 13. Together with reference TRBV28 and TRBJ1-1, the CDR3 gives the full variable domain: DVKVTQSSRYLVKRTGEKVFLECVQDMDHENMFWYRQDPGLGLRLIYFSYDVKMKEKGDIPEGYSVSREKKERFSLILESASTNQTSMYLCASSTATGLRYTEAFFGQGTRLTVV.

A word on this clone: The sample holds other DNA sequences that translate to the same CDR3. V is TRBV4-1 and J is TRBJ1-1; D is undetermined. This CDR3 region has 14 residues. V shed 3 bases and J shed 0 bases, with 8 bases lying between them. Germline V gene data show CDR1 as MGHRA and CDR2 as YSYEKL. This CDR3 is CASSQSQLNTEAFF. For the CDR3, the DNA is TGCGCCAGCAGCCAGAGTCAGTTGAACACTGAAGCTTTCTTT.

V is TRBV30 and J is TRBJ2-2; TRBD2 agrees at 8 bases. CDR3 length: 14 amino acids. With V trimmed by 4 bases and J by 8 bases, 9 bases remained unmatched. Germline CDR1 and CDR2: GTSNPN and SVGIG (reference sequence). The CDR3 bases are TGTGCCTGGAACAGCGGGAGTCTCTCGGGGGAGCTGTTTTTT. Protein product: CAWNSGSLSGELFF.

This clone appeared a few times. V usage is TRBV11-3 and J usage is TRBJ1-5; maybe TRBD1 (5 bases). Germline CDR1 and CDR2: SGHNT and YENEEA. Trimming removed 10 bases from V and 2 bases from J, with 18 bases in between. This CDR3 comprises 15 residues. The CDR3 protein is CATSLSRVRNQPQHF. The CDR3 DNA reads as TGTGCCACCTCTCTGAGCAGGGTCCGCAATCAGCCCCAGCATTTT.

The chain uses TRBV11-3 and TRBJ2-7, with D possibly TRBD1 on 6 matching bases. V lost 1 base and J 3 bases, leaving 10 bases between the germline ends. This CDR3 comprises 14 residues. From germline, CDR1 is SGHNT and CDR2 YENEEA. In nucleotides, the CDR3 is TGTGCCAGCAGCTTAGCAGGGGTTGGCTACGAGCAGTACTTC. This sequence encodes CASSLAGVGYEQYF.

The V gene is TRBV3-1 (or the pseudogene TRBV3-2), the J gene TRBJ2-5, with TRBD1 identical over 8 bases. The CDR3 consists of 15 residues. With V trimmed by 3 bases and J by 2 bases, 5 bases remained unmatched. Germline values: CDR1 LGHDT, CDR2 YNNKEL (reference sequence). The DNA for the CDR3 is TGTGCCAGCAGCCAGATGGGACAGGTACAAGAGACCCAGTACTTC. Translating gives CASSQMGQVQETQYF.

The chain links TRBV2 to TRBJ2-7, with D tentatively TRBD1 (6 bases). This CDR3 spans 15 amino acids. Looked up from germline, CDR1 is SNHLY and CDR2 is FYNNEI. With 4 bases removed from V and 0 bases from J, the gap between germline ends came to 13 bases. This CDR3 is CASSAGTTSSYEQYF. The CDR3, as DNA: TGTGCCAGCAGTGCCGGGACAACCAGCTCCTACGAGCAGTACTTC.

The chain links TRBV7-9 to TRBJ2-3; 14 nucleotides align to TRBD2. The V and J ends lost 3 bases and 3 bases, in that order; junction bases with no gene match: 5. CDR1 SEHNR and CDR2 FQNEAQ come from the germline V gene (reference sequence). There are 17 residues in the CDR3. In nucleotides, the CDR3 is TGTGCCAGCAGCTTGGGACTAGCGGGAGTGGGGACAGATACGCAGTATTTT. Translation: CASSLGLAGVGTDTQYF. Full variable domain (outside the CDR3, taken from reference TRBV7-9 and TRBJ2-3): DTGVSQNPRHKITKRGQNVTFRCDPISEHNRLYWYRQTLGQGPEFLTYFQNEAQLEKSRLLSDRFSAERPKGSFSTLEIQRTEQGDSAMYLCASSLGLAGVGTDTQYFGPGTRLTVL.

CDR3 in amino acids: CASSLKVSYEQYF. CDR3 DNA: TGTGCCAGCAGCTTGAAGGTTTCCTACGAGCAGTACTTC. The J gene is TRBJ2-7, the V gene TRBV5-6; unclear D gene. The germline V gene encodes CDR1 SGHDT and CDR2 YYEEEE. The germline V and J ends were trimmed by 1 base and 1 base, with 6 bases remaining between them. This CDR3 region has 13 residues.

The J gene is TRBJ1-6, the V gene TRBV5-6, with TRBD1 matching over 9 bases. CDR1 SGHDT and CDR2 YYEEEE come from the germline V gene. Germline trimming cut 2 bases from V and 7 bases from J; bases unmatched to any gene: 10. The CDR3 has 17 amino acids. The CDR3 sequence is CASSFKTGTGRNSPLHF. The CDR3, as DNA: TGTGCCAGCAGCTTCAAAACCGGGACAGGGAGGAATTCACCCCTCCACTTT.